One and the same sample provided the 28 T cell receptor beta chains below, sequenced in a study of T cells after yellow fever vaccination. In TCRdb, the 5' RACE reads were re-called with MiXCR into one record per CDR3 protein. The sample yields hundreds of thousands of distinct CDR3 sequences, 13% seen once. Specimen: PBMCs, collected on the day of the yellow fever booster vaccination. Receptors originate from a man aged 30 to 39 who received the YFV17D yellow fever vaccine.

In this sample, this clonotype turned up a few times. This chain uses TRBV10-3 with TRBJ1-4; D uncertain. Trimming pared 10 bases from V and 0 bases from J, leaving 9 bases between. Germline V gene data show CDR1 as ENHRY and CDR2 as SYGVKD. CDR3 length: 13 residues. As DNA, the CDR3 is TGTGCCACCAACAGTGCAACTAATGAAAAACTGTTTTTT. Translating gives CATNSATNEKLFF.

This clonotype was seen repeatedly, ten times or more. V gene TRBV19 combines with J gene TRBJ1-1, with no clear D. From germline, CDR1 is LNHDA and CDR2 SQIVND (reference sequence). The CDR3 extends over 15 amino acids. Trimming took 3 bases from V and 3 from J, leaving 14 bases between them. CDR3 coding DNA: TGTGCCAGTAGTATGATTAGCCAGACCTACACTGAAGCTTTCTTT. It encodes CASSMISQTYTEAFF.

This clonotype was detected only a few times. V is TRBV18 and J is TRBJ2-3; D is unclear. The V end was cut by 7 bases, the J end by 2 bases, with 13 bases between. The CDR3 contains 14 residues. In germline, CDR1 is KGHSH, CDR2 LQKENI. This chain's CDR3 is CASCILAATDTQYF. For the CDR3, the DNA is TGTGCCAGCTGTATTTTGGCGGCCACAGATACGCAGTATTTT.

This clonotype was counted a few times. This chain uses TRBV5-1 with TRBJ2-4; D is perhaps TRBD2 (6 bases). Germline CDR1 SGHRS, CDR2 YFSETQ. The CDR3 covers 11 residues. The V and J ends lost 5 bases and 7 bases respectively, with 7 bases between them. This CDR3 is CASREGNIQYF. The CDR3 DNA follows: TGCGCCAGCAGGGAGGGGAACATTCAGTACTTC.

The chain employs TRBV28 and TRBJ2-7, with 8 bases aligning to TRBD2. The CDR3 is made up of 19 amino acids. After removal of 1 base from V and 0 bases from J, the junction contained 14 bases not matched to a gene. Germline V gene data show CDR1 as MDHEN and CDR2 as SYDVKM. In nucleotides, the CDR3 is TGTGCCAGCAGTTTATTGGGAGGCTATGGGACTAGGGACTCCTACGAGCAGTACTTC. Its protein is CASSLLGGYGTRDSYEQYF. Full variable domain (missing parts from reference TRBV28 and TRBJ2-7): DVKVTQSSRYLVKRTGEKVFLECVQDMDHENMFWYRQDPGLGLRLIYFSYDVKMKEKGDIPEGYSVSREKKERFSLILESASTNQTSMYLCASSLLGGYGTRDSYEQYFGPGTRLTVT.

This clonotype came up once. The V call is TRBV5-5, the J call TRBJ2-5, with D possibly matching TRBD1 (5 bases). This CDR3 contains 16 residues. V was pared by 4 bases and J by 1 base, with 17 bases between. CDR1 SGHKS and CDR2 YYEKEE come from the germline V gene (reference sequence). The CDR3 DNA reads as TGTGCCAGCAGCCCAGATGACAGCAAAAGCCAAGAGACCCAGTACTTC. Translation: CASSPDDSKSQETQYF.

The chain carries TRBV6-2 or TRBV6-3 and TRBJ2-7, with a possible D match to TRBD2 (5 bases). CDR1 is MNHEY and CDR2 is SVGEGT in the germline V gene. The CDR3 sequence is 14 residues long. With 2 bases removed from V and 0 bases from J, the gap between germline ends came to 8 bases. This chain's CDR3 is CASSYDGVSYEQYF. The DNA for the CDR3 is TGTGCCAGCAGTTACGACGGGGTCTCCTACGAGCAGTACTTC.

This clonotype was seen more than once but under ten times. CDR3 residues: CANSPGGKGTDTQYF. The DNA for the CDR3 is TGTGCCAACTCTCCCGGAGGGAAGGGCACAGATACGCAGTATTTT. The gene calls are TRBV10-3 and TRBJ2-3; TRBD2 might be the D (6 bases). This CDR3 contains 15 residues. Germline CDR1 ENHRY, CDR2 SYGVKD. V lost 10 bases and J 1 base, leaving 18 bases between the germline ends.

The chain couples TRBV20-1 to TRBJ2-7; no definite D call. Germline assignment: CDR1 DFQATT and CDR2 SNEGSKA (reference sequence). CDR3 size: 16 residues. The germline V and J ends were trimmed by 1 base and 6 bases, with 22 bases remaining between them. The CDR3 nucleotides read TGCAGTGCTAGAGTCGCAGACCCATCCCACTCTTCCGAGCAGTACTTC. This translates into CSARVADPSHSSEQYF.

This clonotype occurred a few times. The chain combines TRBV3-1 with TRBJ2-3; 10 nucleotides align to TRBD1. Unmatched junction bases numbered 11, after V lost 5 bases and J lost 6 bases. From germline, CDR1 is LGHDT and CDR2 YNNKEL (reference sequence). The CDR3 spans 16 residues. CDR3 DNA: TGTGCCAGCAGCACCTCCGGGACAGGGGAACGGGATACGCAGTATTTT. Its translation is CASSTSGTGERDTQYF.

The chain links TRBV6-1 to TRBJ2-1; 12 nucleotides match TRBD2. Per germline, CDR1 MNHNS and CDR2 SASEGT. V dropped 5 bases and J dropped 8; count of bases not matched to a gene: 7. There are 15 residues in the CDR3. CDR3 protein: CASSPLAGGRHEQFF. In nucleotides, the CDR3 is TGTGCCAGCAGTCCACTAGCGGGAGGCCGTCATGAGCAGTTCTTC.

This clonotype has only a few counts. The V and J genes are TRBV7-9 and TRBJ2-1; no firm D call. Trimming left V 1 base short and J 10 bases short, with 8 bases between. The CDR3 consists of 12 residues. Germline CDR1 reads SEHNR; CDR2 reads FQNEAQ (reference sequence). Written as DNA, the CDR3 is TGTGCCAGCAGCTTAGGTTCTCCAGAGCAGTTCTTC. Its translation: CASSLGSPEQFF.

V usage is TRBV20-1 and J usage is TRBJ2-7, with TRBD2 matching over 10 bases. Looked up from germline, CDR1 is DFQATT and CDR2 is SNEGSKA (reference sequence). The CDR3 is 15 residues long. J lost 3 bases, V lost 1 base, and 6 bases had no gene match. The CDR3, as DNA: TGCAGTGCTAGAGCCACTAGCGGGACGGTCTACGAGCAGTACTTC. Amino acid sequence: CSARATSGTVYEQYF.

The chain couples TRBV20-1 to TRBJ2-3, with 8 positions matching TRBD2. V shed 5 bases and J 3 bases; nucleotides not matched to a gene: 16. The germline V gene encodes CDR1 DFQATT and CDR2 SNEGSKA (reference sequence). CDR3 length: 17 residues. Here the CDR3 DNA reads TGCAGTGCTCGACCTGGACTAGCCCCTAAAGGTACAGATACGCAGTATTTT. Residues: CSARPGLAPKGTDTQYF.

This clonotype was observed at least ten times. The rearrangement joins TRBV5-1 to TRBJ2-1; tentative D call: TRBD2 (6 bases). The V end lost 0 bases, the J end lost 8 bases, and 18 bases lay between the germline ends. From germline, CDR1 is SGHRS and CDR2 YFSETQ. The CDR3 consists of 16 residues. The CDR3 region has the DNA TGCGCCAGCAGCTTGGCCCTGGGGACGGGAGTCCATGAGCAGTTCTTC. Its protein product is CASSLALGTGVHEQFF.

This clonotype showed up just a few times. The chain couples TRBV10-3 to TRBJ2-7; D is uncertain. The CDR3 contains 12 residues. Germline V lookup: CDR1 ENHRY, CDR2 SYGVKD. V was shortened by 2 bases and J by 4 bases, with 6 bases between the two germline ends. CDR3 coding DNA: TGTGCCATCAGTGAGCGGGTATACGAGCAGTACTTC. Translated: CAISERVYEQYF.

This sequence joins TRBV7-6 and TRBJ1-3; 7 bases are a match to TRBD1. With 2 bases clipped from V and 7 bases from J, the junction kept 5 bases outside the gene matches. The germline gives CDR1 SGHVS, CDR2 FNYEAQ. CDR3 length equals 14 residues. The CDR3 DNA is TGTGCCAGCAGCTTAACGACAGGGTTCAACACCATATATTTT. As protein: CASSLTTGFNTIYF.

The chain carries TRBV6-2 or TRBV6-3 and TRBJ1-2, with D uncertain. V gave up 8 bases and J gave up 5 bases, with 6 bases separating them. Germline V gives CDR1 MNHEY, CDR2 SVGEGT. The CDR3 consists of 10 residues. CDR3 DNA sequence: TGTGCCAGCTGGGATTATGGCTACACCTTC. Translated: CASWDYGYTF.

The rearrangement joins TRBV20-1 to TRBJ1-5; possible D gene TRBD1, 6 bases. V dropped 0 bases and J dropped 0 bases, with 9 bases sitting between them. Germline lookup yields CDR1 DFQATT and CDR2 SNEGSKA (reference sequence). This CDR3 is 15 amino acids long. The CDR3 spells CSARDGQFSNQPQHF. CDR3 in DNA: TGCAGTGCTAGAGACGGACAGTTTAGCAATCAGCCCCAGCATTTT.

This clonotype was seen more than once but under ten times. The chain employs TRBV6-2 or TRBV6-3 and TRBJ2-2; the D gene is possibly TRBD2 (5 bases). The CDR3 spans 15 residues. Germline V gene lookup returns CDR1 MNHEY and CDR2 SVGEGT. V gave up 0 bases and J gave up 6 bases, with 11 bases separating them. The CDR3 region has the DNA TGTGCCAGCAGTTACTCGAGGGTCGGGGCCGGGGAGCTGTTTTTT. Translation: CASSYSRVGAGELFF.

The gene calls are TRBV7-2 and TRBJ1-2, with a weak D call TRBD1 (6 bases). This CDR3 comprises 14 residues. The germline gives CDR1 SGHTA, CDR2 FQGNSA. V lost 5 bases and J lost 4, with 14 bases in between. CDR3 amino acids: CASSIVAGAYGYTF. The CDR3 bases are TGTGCCAGCAGCATTGTCGCGGGGGCCTATGGCTACACCTTC.

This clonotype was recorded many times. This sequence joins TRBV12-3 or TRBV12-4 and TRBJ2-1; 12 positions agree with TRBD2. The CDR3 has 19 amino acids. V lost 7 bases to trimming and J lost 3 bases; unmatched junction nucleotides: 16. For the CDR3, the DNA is TGTGCCAGCAAGGGATTAGAAGCTAGCGGGAGGGCAATCTACAATGAGCAGTTCTTC. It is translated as CASKGLEASGRAIYNEQFF.

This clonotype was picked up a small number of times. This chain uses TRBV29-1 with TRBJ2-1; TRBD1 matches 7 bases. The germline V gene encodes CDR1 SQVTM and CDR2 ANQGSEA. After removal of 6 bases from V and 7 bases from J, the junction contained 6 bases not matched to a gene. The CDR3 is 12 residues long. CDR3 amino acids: CSVRQGWNEQFF. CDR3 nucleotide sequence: TGCAGCGTACGACAGGGATGGAATGAGCAGTTCTTC.

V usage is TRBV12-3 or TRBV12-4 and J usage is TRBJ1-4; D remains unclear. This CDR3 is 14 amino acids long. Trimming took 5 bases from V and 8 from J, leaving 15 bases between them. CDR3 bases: TGTGCCAGCAGTAGCGCATCCTACGGAGAAAAACTGTTTTTT. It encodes CASSSASYGEKLFF.

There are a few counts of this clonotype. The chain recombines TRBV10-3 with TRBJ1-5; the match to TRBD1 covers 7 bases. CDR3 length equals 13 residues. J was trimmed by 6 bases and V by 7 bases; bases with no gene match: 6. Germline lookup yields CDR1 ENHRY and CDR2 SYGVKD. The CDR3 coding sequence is TGTGCCATCAATGGGGACAGATTTCAGCCCCAGCATTTT. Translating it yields CAINGDRFQPQHF.

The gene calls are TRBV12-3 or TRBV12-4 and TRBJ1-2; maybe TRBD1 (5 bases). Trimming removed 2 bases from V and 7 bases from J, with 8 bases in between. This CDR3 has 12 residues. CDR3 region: CASSLLRVGYTF. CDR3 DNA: TGTGCCAGCAGTTTACTCAGGGTTGGCTACACCTTC.

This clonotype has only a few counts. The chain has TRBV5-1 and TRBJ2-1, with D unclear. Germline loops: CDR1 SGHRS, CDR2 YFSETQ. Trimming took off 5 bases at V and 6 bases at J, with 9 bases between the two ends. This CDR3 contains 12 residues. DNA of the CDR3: TGCGCCAGCAGTGCTACGCGCAATGAGCAGTTCTTC. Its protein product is CASSATRNEQFF.

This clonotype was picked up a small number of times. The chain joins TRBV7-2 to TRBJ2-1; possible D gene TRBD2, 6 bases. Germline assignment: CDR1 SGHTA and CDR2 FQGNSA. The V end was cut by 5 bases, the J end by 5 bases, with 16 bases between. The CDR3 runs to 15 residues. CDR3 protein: CASSPSVLADNEQFF. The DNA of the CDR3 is TGTGCCAGCAGCCCGAGTGTGTTAGCGGACAATGAGCAGTTCTTC. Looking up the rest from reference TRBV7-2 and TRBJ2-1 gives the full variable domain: GAGVSQSPSNKVTEKGKDVELRCDPISGHTALYWYRQSLGQGLEFLIYFQGNSAPDKSGLPSDRFSAERTGGSVSTLTIQRTQQEDSAVYLCASSPSVLADNEQFFGPGTRLTVL.